Each of the 19 T cell receptor beta chains below was sequenced from the same sample in a study of cytomegalovirus exposure and HLA in healthy donors. This PCR relied on a set of 60 Vbeta primers and 13 Jbeta primers. Libraries were prepared by immunoSEQ multiplex PCR; TCRdb keeps only in-frame clonotypes and omits some of them. The data show 100,000 to 150,000 clones, roughly four fifths seen once. Input material: PBMCs. Receptors originate from a man aged 50-59 years in good health and CMV-seropositive.

The chain recombines TRBV21-1 with TRBJ2-5; the D segment call TRBD2 is taken from the table without a DNA check. TRBV21-1 counts as a pseudogene. This CDR3 is 17 amino acids long. CDR3 DNA sequence: TGTGCCAGCAGCAAAGAGCTGAGCGGGGGGGCCCGGGAGACCCAGTACTTC. Translated: CASSKELSGGARETQYF.

This chain joins TRBV6-1 and TRBJ2-6; TRBD1 agrees at 7 bases. Trimming took 4 bases from V and 2 from J; bases not matched to a gene: 2. The germline V gene has CDR1 MNHNS and CDR2 SASEGT. The length of the CDR3 is 15 residues. CDR3 residues: CASSGQGAGANVLTF. The CDR3 DNA is TGTGCCAGCAGTGGCCAGGGGGCTGGGGCCAACGTCCTGACTTTC.

About this clone itself: This sample includes further DNA sequences coding for the same CDR3. The chain carries TRBV29-1 and TRBJ2-7; 9 bases line up with TRBD2. The length of the CDR3 is 15 residues. Germline V gives CDR1 SQVTM, CDR2 ANQGSEA. The V and J ends lost 3 bases and 5 bases, in that order; junction bases with no gene match: 11. The CDR3 sequence: CSVEMGSGRRHEQYF. The DNA for the CDR3 is TGCAGCGTTGAGATGGGTAGCGGGAGACGCCACGAGCAGTACTTC.

The chain links TRBV6-5 to TRBJ2-2; 8 bases are a match to TRBD2. Losses at the gene ends were 2 bases for V and 5 bases for J; bases not matched to a gene: 4. Germline CDR1 reads MNHEY; CDR2 reads SVGAGI. The CDR3 is made up of 15 amino acids. This CDR3 reads CASSYPGGRTGELFF. The CDR3 DNA sequence: TGTGCCAGCAGTTACCCGGGGGGGCGGACCGGGGAGCTGTTTTTT.

The chain employs TRBV29-1 and TRBJ2-1; D may be TRBD2 (7 bases). This CDR3 spans 11 amino acids. Germline V gene sequence: CDR1 SQVTM, CDR2 ANQGSEA. Between the trimmed V and J ends, which lost 5 bases and 8 bases, there was a span of 10 bases. CDR3 loop: CSVHGGHEQFF. The CDR3 bases are TGCAGCGTTCACGGGGGGCATGAGCAGTTCTTC.

The chain carries TRBV2 and TRBJ1-1, with D hard to call. Trimming left V 0 bases short and J 4 bases short, with 12 bases between. CDR3 size: 15 residues. The germline V gene has CDR1 SNHLY and CDR2 FYNNEI. CDR3 in DNA: TGTGCCAGCAGTGAAGCCCTCTGGCGGGGCACTGAAGCTTTCTTT. Protein: CASSEALWRGTEAFF.

This clone was seen more than once but under ten times. The CDR3 reads CASSLLAPGQGRSYTF. The CDR3 DNA is TGTGCCAGCAGTTTATTGGCCCCGGGACAGGGTCGGAGCTACACCTTC. This chain connects TRBV28 to TRBJ1-2; 9 nucleotides match TRBD1. With V trimmed by 1 base and J by 9 bases, 12 bases remained unmatched. The CDR3 loop spans 16 amino acids. Germline V CDR1 and CDR2: MDHEN, SYDVKM.

This sequence joins TRBV18 and TRBJ2-5; 7 nucleotides agree with TRBD1. V shed 3 bases and J 2 bases; nucleotides not matched to a gene: 3. The CDR3 runs to 14 residues. Germline CDR1 reads KGHSH; CDR2 reads LQKENI. The CDR3 region has the DNA TGTGCCAGCTCACCGAACAGGGGACAAGAGACCCAGTACTTC. Protein product: CASSPNRGQETQYF.

The gene calls are TRBV7-7 and TRBJ2-3; the D gene is possibly TRBD1 (7 bases). Germline loops: CDR1 SSHAT, CDR2 FNYEAQ (reference sequence). V dropped 5 bases and J dropped 5 bases, with 20 bases sitting between them. This CDR3 contains 16 residues. CDR3 in DNA: TGTGCCAGCAGCCTGACCAGGAGGGGGCCAAAAGATACGCAGTATTTT. It specifies CASSLTRRGPKDTQYF.

The CDR3 DNA reads TGTGCCAGCTCACCCGAGAGTGGCTCTGGAAACACCATATATTTT. Translated: CASSPESGSGNTIYF. The V call is TRBV18, the J call TRBJ1-3; no firm D call. V was pared by 3 bases and J by 0 bases, with 9 bases between. CDR3 size: 15 residues. Germline CDR1 and CDR2: KGHSH and LQKENI.

This sequence joins TRBV13 and TRBJ1-1; the match to TRBD1 covers 8 bases. The CDR3 runs to 15 residues. J lost 1 base, V lost 1 base, and 2 bases had no gene match. CDR1 is PRHDT, CDR2 FYEKMQ, per germline (reference sequence). CDR3 sequence reads: CASSLVGTGNTEAFF. The CDR3 nucleotides are TGTGCCAGCAGCTTAGTCGGGACAGGGAACACTGAAGCTTTCTTT.

Only one count was recorded for this clone. This chain joins TRBV7-8 and TRBJ2-7; 10 positions agree with TRBD2. Germline V CDR1 and CDR2: SGHVS, FQNEAQ. This CDR3 has 14 residues. Trimming cost V 3 bases and J 7 bases; bases outside gene matches: 6. CDR3 sequence: CASSLLAGEVEQYF. As DNA, the CDR3 is TGTGCCAGCAGCTTGCTAGCGGGGGAAGTAGAGCAGTACTTC.

The chain links TRBV5-4 to TRBJ1-5; 9 bases fit TRBD1. Germline lookup yields CDR1 SGHNT and CDR2 YYREEE (reference sequence). CDR3 size: 14 residues. The V and J ends lost 4 bases and 4 bases, in that order; junction bases with no gene match: 3. The CDR3 DNA sequence: TGTGCCAGCAGCCCGGGACAGGGAAATCAGCCCCAGCATTTT. It encodes CASSPGQGNQPQHF.

This clone was seen just once. V usage is TRBV2 and J usage is TRBJ1-5, with TRBD1 matching 7 bases. Germline assignment: CDR1 SNHLY and CDR2 FYNNEI. The CDR3 consists of 12 residues. The ends lost 3 bases at V and 14 bases at J; junction bases unmatched: 7. CDR3 sequence reads: CASSDLGQAKHF. CDR3 coding DNA: TGTGCCAGCAGTGACTTAGGACAGGCAAAGCATTTT.

This rearrangement joins TRBV18 to TRBJ2-7, with 8 bases aligning to TRBD2. Germline V lookup: CDR1 KGHSH, CDR2 LQKENI. There are 16 residues in the CDR3. The V gene end was trimmed by 5 bases and the J gene end by 3 bases; junction bases not matched to a gene: 12. CDR3 sequence (DNA): TGTGCCAGCTCATCCTCCGGGACTAGGGGCCTCTACGAGCAGTACTTC. It translates to CASSSSGTRGLYEQYF.

The rearrangement uses TRBV28 and TRBJ2-5, with D perhaps matching TRBD2 (6 bases). CDR1 and CDR2 (germline): MDHEN, SYDVKM. The CDR3 consists of 13 residues. The germline V and J ends were trimmed by 5 bases and 2 bases, with 9 bases remaining between them. The CDR3 DNA is TGTGCCAGCAGTCCCGGGACTCAAGAGACCCAGTACTTC. Protein: CASSPGTQETQYF.

The V and J genes are TRBV6-4 and TRBJ1-2; 9 nucleotides agree with TRBD1. The V gene end was trimmed by 0 bases and the J gene end by 8 bases; junction bases not matched to a gene: 7. The germline gives CDR1 MRHNA, CDR2 SNTAGT. There are 15 residues in the CDR3. CDR3 in amino acids: CASSDSTTGGRGYTF. The DNA of the CDR3 is TGTGCCAGCAGTGACTCGACAACAGGGGGCAGGGGCTACACCTTC.

The V and J genes are TRBV6-5 and TRBJ2-3, with 11 nucleotides matching TRBD1. This CDR3 has 14 amino acids. Losses at the gene ends were 8 bases for V and 6 bases for J; bases not matched to a gene: 7. Germline lookup yields CDR1 MNHEY and CDR2 SVGAGI. DNA for the CDR3: TGTGCCAGCTCCCCGGGACAGGGGGGGGATACGCAGTATTTT. Residues: CASSPGQGGDTQYF.

The CDR3 protein is CASSGGLAGDDEQYF. The CDR3 DNA reads TGTGCCAGCAGCGGGGGACTAGCGGGAGACGACGAGCAGTACTTC. The J gene is TRBJ2-7, the V gene TRBV21-1; TRBD2, as called in the table, went unchecked against the DNA. TRBV21-1 is assigned pseudogene status. CDR3 size: 15 residues.